This TCR beta chain came from a study of monozygotic twins with inflammatory bowel disease. Study-wide results and caveats: Those with IBD had lower TCRbeta diversity (inverse Simpson) than their healthy co-twins did.

Reanalyzing the 5' RACE reads, TCRdb keeps one entry per CDR3 protein, without DNA. Its listing shows some 210,000 distinct CDR3 sequences. Points on this clonotype: The target antigen is unknown.

This CDR3 comprises 14 residues. The TCR originated in a human donor with ulcerative colitis or Crohn's disease, or a healthy co-twin of an affected twin (not recorded which). The gene calls are TRBV12-3 or TRBV12-4 and TRBJ2-7; TCRdb's D call, TRBD1, is unchecked because there is no DNA. The sequencing sample was made of blood. The chain's CDR3 is CASRRTGDSYEQYF.